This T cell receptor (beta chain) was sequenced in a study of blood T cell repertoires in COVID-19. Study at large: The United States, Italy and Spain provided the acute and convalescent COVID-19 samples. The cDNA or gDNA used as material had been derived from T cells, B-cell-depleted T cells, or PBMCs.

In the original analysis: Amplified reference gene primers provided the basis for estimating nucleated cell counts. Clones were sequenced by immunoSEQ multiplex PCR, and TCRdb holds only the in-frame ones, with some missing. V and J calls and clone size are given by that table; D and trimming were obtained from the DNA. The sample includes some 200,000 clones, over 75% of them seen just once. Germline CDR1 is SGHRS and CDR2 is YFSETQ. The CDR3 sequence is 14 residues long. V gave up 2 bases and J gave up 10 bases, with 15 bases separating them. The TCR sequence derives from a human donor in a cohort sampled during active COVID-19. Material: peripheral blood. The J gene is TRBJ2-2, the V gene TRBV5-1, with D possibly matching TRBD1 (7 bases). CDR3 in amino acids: CASSLSRGVEELFF. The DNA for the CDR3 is TGCGCCAGCAGCTTATCCAGGGGGGTGGAGGAGCTGTTTTTT.